This TCR beta chain was captured by sequencing in a study of blood T cell repertoires in COVID-19. Study background: COVID-19 samples, acute and convalescent, were from the United States, Italy and Spain.

As handled by the study authors: Amplification of reference gene primers provided the estimated nucleated cell counts. Repertoires were generated with immunoSEQ multiplex PCR, while TCRdb's copy carries only in-frame clones and drops some. V and J calls and clone size are those listed in that table; D and trimming were worked out from the DNA. Of 150,000 to 200,000 clones listed, 85% to 90% are singletons. V gave up 5 bases and J gave up 9 bases; unmatched junction bases: 16. Germline V gene sequence: CDR1 SGHNT, CDR2 YENEEA. The CDR3 is made up of 16 amino acids. The sample consisted of peripheral blood. This chain joins TRBV11-3 and TRBJ2-1, with 7 bases aligning to TRBD2. The sequence came from a man between 18 and 29 years old with active or convalescent COVID-19. CDR3 sequence: CASSRGGPNTHTEQFF. CDR3 coding DNA: TGTGCCAGCAGCCGCGGGGGACCAAATACCCACACTGAGCAGTTCTTC.